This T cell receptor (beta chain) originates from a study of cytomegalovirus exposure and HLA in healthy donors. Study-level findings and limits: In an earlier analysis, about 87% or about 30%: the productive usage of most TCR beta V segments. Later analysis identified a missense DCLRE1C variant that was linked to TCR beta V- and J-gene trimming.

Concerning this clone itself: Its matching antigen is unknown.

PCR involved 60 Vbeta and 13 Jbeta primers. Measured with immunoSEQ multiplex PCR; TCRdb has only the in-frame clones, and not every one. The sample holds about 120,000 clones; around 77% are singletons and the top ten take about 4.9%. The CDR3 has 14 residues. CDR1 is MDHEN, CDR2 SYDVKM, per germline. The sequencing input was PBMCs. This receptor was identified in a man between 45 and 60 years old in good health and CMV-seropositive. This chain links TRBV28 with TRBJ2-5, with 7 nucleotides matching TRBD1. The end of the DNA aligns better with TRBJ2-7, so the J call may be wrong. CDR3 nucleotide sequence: TGTGCCAGCAGCCCCGGGACAGTGAGCTACGAGCAGTACTTC. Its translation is CASSPGTVSYEQYF.